The 29 T cell receptor beta chains below come from one sample, sequenced in a study of control samples from healthy donors and cancer patients. The repertoire was sequenced with immunoSEQ multiplex PCR; TCRdb's copy has only in-frame clones and lacks some. The sample contains roughly 150,000 clones, about 94% of which appear only once. The material sequenced was blood. The source of these receptors is a man between 50 and 59 years old in good health.

The CDR3 here is CASSFGHLTGNEQFF. DNA of the CDR3: TGTGCCAGCAGCTTCGGTCACCTAACTGGCAATGAGCAGTTCTTC. The chain recombines TRBV7-3 with TRBJ2-1; D remains ambiguous. V lost 3 bases to trimming and J lost 6 bases, with 15 bases between them. The germline V gene encodes CDR1 SGHTA and CDR2 FQGTGA. The CDR3 extends over 15 amino acids.

The V gene is TRBV13, the J gene TRBJ2-7, with TRBD2 identical over 8 bases. Germline V gene lookup returns CDR1 PRHDT and CDR2 FYEKMQ (reference sequence). The V and J ends lost 1 base and 4 bases, in that order; junction bases with no gene match: 3. The CDR3 has 14 residues. The CDR3 here is CASSLVGGRYEQYF. CDR3 DNA: TGTGCCAGCAGCTTAGTGGGCGGGAGGTACGAGCAGTACTTC.

This clone has a single count. The rearrangement uses TRBV24-1 and TRBJ1-1; tentatively, D is TRBD1 (6 bases). The V gene lost 4 bases and the J gene lost 5 bases, with 16 bases spanning the gap. This CDR3 contains 15 residues. The germline V gene encodes CDR1 KGHDR and CDR2 SFDVKD. The CDR3 DNA is TGTGCCACCAGTGACCCAGCCAGGGGAGAGACTGAAGCTTTCTTT. Translated, it gives CATSDPARGETEAFF.

This clone has just a few counts. The chain employs TRBV3-1 (or the pseudogene TRBV3-2) and TRBJ1-2; D may be TRBD1 (6 bases). This CDR3 comprises 13 residues. V gave up 4 bases and J gave up 7 bases, with 13 bases separating them. From germline, CDR1 is LGHDT and CDR2 YNNKEL (reference sequence). The DNA of the CDR3 is TGTGCCAGCAGCCTCAGGACGGGGGCTGGCTACACCTTC. Translation gives CASSLRTGAGYTF.

This chain connects TRBV9 to TRBJ2-1; TRBD2 matches at 10 bases. Trimming at V came to 4 bases and at J to 4 bases, leaving 14 bases not matched to a gene. Germline CDR1 SGDLS, CDR2 YYNGEE. The CDR3 spans 18 residues. CDR3 loop: CASSLTLTGTSAYNEQFF. Written as DNA, the CDR3 is TGTGCCAGCAGCCTAACTCTGACCGGGACTAGCGCGTACAATGAGCAGTTCTTC.

This chain connects TRBV5-1 to TRBJ2-7; TRBD2 agrees at 11 bases. V dropped 6 bases and J dropped 2; count of bases not matched to a gene: 4. From germline, CDR1 is SGHRS and CDR2 YFSETQ. The CDR3 has 14 amino acids. CDR3 residues: CASTGTSGAYEQYF. The DNA for the CDR3 is TGCGCCAGCACCGGGACTAGCGGAGCCTACGAGCAGTACTTC.

This clone was detected only once. J is TRBJ2-6 and V is TRBV30; 7 bases line up with TRBD1. The CDR3 runs to 17 residues. From germline, CDR1 is GTSNPN and CDR2 SVGIG (reference sequence). Germline trimming cut 7 bases from V and 0 bases from J; bases unmatched to any gene: 12. The chain's CDR3 is CASPTRQGLSGANVLTF. CDR3 sequence (DNA): TGTGCCTCACCAACCCGACAGGGCCTCTCTGGGGCCAACGTCCTGACTTTC.

The V and J genes are TRBV5-1 and TRBJ1-1, with 9 positions matching TRBD1. The V gene's germline CDR1 is SGHRS and CDR2 YFSETQ. V lost 4 bases, J lost 0 bases, and 7 bases stayed unmatched. CDR3 length: 16 amino acids. As DNA, the CDR3 is TGCGCCAGCAGCGAAGGGACAGGGACCATGAACACTGAAGCTTTCTTT. This gives the protein CASSEGTGTMNTEAFF. Supplemented by reference TRBV5-1 and TRBJ1-1, the full variable domain reads KAGVTQTPRYLIKTRGQQVTLSCSPISGHRSVSWYQQTPGQGLQFLFEYFSETQRNKGNFPGRFSGRQFSNSRSEMNVSTLELGDSALYLCASSEGTGTMNTEAFFGQGTRLTVV.

This rearrangement joins TRBV15 to TRBJ1-4; D gene uncertain. The V end was cut by 1 base, the J end by 4 bases, with 13 bases between. The CDR3 length is 16 residues. The germline gives CDR1 LNHNV, CDR2 YYDKDF (reference sequence). CDR3 DNA: TGTGCCACCAGCAGAGGGGAGCGGGCCCTTAATGAAAAACTGTTTTTT. This codes for CATSRGERALNEKLFF. Supplemented by reference TRBV15 and TRBJ1-4, the full variable domain reads DAMVIQNPRYQVTQFGKPVTLSCSQTLNHNVMYWYQQKSSQAPKLLFHYYDKDFNNEADTPDNFQSRRPNTSFCFLDIRSPGLGDTAMYLCATSRGERALNEKLFFGSGTQLSVL.

The chain links TRBV3-1 (or the pseudogene TRBV3-2) to TRBJ1-2, with TRBD1 as a possible D gene (5 bases). CDR3 length: 14 residues. The germline V gene encodes CDR1 LGHDT and CDR2 YNNKEL (reference sequence). V was trimmed by 5 bases and J by 7 bases, leaving 17 bases between them. The CDR3 nucleotides read TGTGCCAGCAGCTCCGCCGGGACTCGAGGTGGCTACACCTTC. This translates into CASSSAGTRGGYTF.

This rearrangement joins TRBV28 to TRBJ2-5; tentative D call: TRBD1 (5 bases). CDR1 and CDR2 (germline): MDHEN, SYDVKM. Trimming left V 5 bases short and J 1 base short, with 11 bases between. CDR3 length: 14 residues. CDR3 sequence: CASSLPQGQETQYF. DNA for the CDR3: TGTGCCAGCAGTCTCCCTCAGGGCCAAGAGACCCAGTACTTC.

CDR3 loop: CASSLAFRNTIYF. The CDR3 bases are TGTGCCAGCAGCTTAGCTTTCAGAAACACCATATATTTT. The chain employs TRBV7-9 and TRBJ1-3, with D unresolved. CDR1 is SEHNR and CDR2 is FQNEAQ in the germline V gene (reference sequence). V was clipped by 0 bases and J by 5 bases, with 5 bases between them. The CDR3 has 13 amino acids.

This rearrangement joins TRBV3-1 (or the pseudogene TRBV3-2) to TRBJ1-5; D possibly corresponds to TRBD1 (5 bases). The length of the CDR3 is 14 residues. V was pared by 4 bases and J by 5 bases, with 12 bases between. Germline values: CDR1 LGHDT, CDR2 YNNKEL (reference sequence). Written as DNA, the CDR3 is TGTGCCAGCAGCCCCTCTGACAGCGATCAGCCCCAGCATTTT. Translation gives CASSPSDSDQPQHF.

The chain uses TRBV6-5 and TRBJ2-1; 9 bases match TRBD1. Germline CDR1 reads MNHEY; CDR2 reads SVGAGI. With 1 base clipped from V and 7 bases from J, the junction kept 5 bases outside the gene matches. This CDR3 spans 15 amino acids. The CDR3 nucleotides are TGTGCCAGCAGTTACTTGGGACAGGGTTTGAATGAGCAGTTCTTC. It encodes CASSYLGQGLNEQFF.

The chain employs TRBV7-9 and TRBJ1-1; D is possibly TRBD1 (5 bases). V lost 7 bases and J 8 bases, leaving 17 bases between the germline ends. This CDR3 contains 13 residues. CDR1 and CDR2 from the germline V gene are SEHNR and FQNEAQ (reference sequence). CDR3 loop: CASIKKWGTEAFF. The CDR3 DNA reads TGTGCCAGCATTAAAAAATGGGGGACCGAAGCTTTCTTT. The variable domain in full, with the rest retrieved from reference TRBV7-9 and TRBJ1-1, is DTGVSQNPRHKITKRGQNVTFRCDPISEHNRLYWYRQTLGQGPEFLTYFQNEAQLEKSRLLSDRFSAERPKGSFSTLEIQRTEQGDSAMYLCASIKKWGTEAFFGQGTRLTVV.

This clone has a single count. The chain employs TRBV12-2 and TRBJ2-7; TRBD2, the table's D call, was not compared with the DNA. TRBV12-2 is tagged as a pseudogene. The CDR3 contains 15 residues. The CDR3 DNA reads TGTGCAAGTCGCCTTAGCGGCGATTTCTCCTACGAGCAGTACTTC. Its protein product is CASRLSGDFSYEQYF.

The chain carries TRBV6-4 and TRBJ2-1; 8 bases are a match to TRBD2. Germline trimming cut 8 bases from V and 2 bases from J; bases unmatched to any gene: 8. The CDR3 sequence is 15 residues long. Germline loops: CDR1 MRHNA, CDR2 SNTAGT. The CDR3: CASSLTSGAYNEQFF. The CDR3 DNA reads TGTGCCAGCTCCTTAACTAGCGGAGCCTACAATGAGCAGTTCTTC.

V usage is TRBV14 and J usage is TRBJ1-1, with a weak D call TRBD1 (6 bases). CDR1 is SGHDN and CDR2 is FVKESK in the germline V gene. V was pared by 2 bases and J by 5 bases, with 9 bases between. The CDR3 runs 13 residues. The CDR3 loop is CASSQTQGTEAFF. The CDR3 DNA follows: TGTGCCAGCAGCCAAACCCAGGGGACTGAAGCTTTCTTT.

In this sample, this clone turned up once. This chain connects TRBV28 to TRBJ2-7; 7 nucleotides match TRBD1. The CDR3 spans 14 residues. Trimming took 4 bases from V and 6 from J; bases not matched to a gene: 9. The germline CDR1 and CDR2 sequences are MDHEN and SYDVKM. The CDR3 loop is CASSSPRGFSEQYF. The CDR3, as DNA: TGTGCCAGCAGTTCTCCCAGGGGGTTCAGCGAGCAGTACTTC.

This clone was seen a single time. The chain couples TRBV24-1 to TRBJ1-1; D gene unclear. The CDR3 sequence is 13 residues long. Germline CDR1 KGHDR, CDR2 SFDVKD. The V and J ends lost 5 bases and 1 base respectively, with 7 bases between them. CDR3 residues: CATSAPGNTEAFF. As DNA, the CDR3 is TGTGCCACCAGTGCCCCTGGGAACACTGAAGCTTTCTTT.

The V gene is TRBV7-2, the J gene TRBJ1-6; TRBD1 aligns across 12 bases. The CDR3 runs to 15 residues. From germline, CDR1 is SGHTA and CDR2 FQGNSA. V shed 3 bases, J shed 10 bases, and the junction held 4 bases outside the gene matches. The CDR3 DNA follows: TGTGCCAGCAGCTTCGGGACAGGGGGCCGATCACCCCTCCACTTT. It yields the protein CASSFGTGGRSPLHF.

The gene calls are TRBV28 and TRBJ1-1, with D uncertain. The CDR3 totals 14 residues. The germline CDR1 and CDR2 sequences are MDHEN and SYDVKM. Trimming cost V 7 bases and J 0 bases, with 12 bases left between them. This chain's CDR3 is CASNYPPMNTEAFF. CDR3 nucleotides: TGTGCCAGCAACTACCCACCCATGAACACTGAAGCTTTCTTT.

V usage is TRBV6-1 and J usage is TRBJ1-1, with D possibly being TRBD1 (5 bases). V lost 4 bases to trimming and J lost 1 base, with 19 bases between them. This CDR3 comprises 17 residues. CDR1 is MNHNS, CDR2 SASEGT, per germline. CDR3 nucleotides: TGTGCCAGCAGTGGGTTTCGGGGGAATAAGGGGAACACTGAAGCTTTCTTT. This gives the protein CASSGFRGNKGNTEAFF.

This sequence joins TRBV19 and TRBJ1-1; D gene ambiguous. CDR3 size: 14 residues. Trimming stripped 3 bases from V and 2 bases from J, with 10 bases between. CDR1 is LNHDA, CDR2 SQIVND, per germline (reference sequence). The CDR3 spells CASSIPRSNTEAFF. CDR3 in DNA: TGTGCCAGTAGTATCCCTCGATCAAACACTGAAGCTTTCTTT.

The rearrangement uses TRBV19 and TRBJ1-5; possibly TRBD1 for D (5 bases). Germline V gene data show CDR1 as LNHDA and CDR2 as SQIVND (reference sequence). The V gene lost 3 bases and the J gene lost 7 bases, with 13 bases spanning the gap. The CDR3 runs to 14 residues. The CDR3 DNA sequence: TGTGCCAGTAGTATGGGGACCCCTAGGCAGCCCCAGCATTTT. It is translated as CASSMGTPRQPQHF.

The chain uses TRBV3-1 (or the pseudogene TRBV3-2) and TRBJ2-7, with D possibly called TRBD1 or TRBD2 (5 bases each). Germline CDR1 is LGHDT and CDR2 is YNNKEL (reference sequence). The V end was cut by 5 bases, the J end by 2 bases, with 10 bases between. CDR3 length: 13 residues. The CDR3, as DNA: TGTGCCAGCAGCACTCGGGGACCCTACGAGCAGTACTTC. The encoded protein is CASSTRGPYEQYF.

The rearrangement joins TRBV14 to TRBJ1-6; TRBD1 aligns across 7 bases. The trim removed 1 base at V and 9 bases at J, leaving 9 bases unmatched. The CDR3 runs 16 residues. The germline CDR1 and CDR2 sequences are SGHDN and FVKESK. The CDR3, as DNA: TGTGCCAGCAGCCAAGTCACAGGGGAAAAATTTTCACCCCTCCACTTT. Translation: CASSQVTGEKFSPLHF.

The gene calls are TRBV5-1 and TRBJ2-2, with D perhaps matching TRBD1 (5 bases). With 6 bases removed from V and 1 base from J, the gap between germline ends came to 13 bases. The CDR3 contains 15 residues. Germline-derived CDR1 and CDR2 are SGHRS and YFSETQ. The CDR3 nucleotides are TGCGCCAGCATGGATGGGGCAGGGAACACCGGGGAGCTGTTTTTT. It codes for CASMDGAGNTGELFF.

The CDR3 reads CASRVDRNTEAFF. The CDR3 DNA reads as TGTGCCAGCAGAGTGGACAGGAACACTGAAGCTTTCTTT. V gene TRBV6-4 combines with J gene TRBJ1-1; D is perhaps TRBD1 (6 bases). The CDR3 runs to 13 residues. The V gene's germline CDR1 is MRHNA and CDR2 SNTAGT. Trimming left V 6 bases short and J 1 base short, with 9 bases between.